This record looks at one T cell receptor (beta chain) sequence and its context. It has no known antigen specificity. Qualities for individual bases were not recorded, and no much larger clone is one base off. These data originate in a study of OX40 agonist ivuxolimab in advanced cancers. In the study overall: Ivuxolimab, which targeted the costimulatory receptor OX40 (CD134), was an agonistic, fully human IgG2 monoclonal antibody. The purpose of peripheral TCRbeta sequencing was to test whether ivuxolimab changed TCR sequence diversity and led to clonal T-cell expansion. Three dose-escalation patients achieved partial responses, one with hepatocellular carcinoma and two with cutaneous melanoma. The monotherapy dose-escalation portion (N of about 57 patients) of the phase I ivuxolimab trial is reported in the paper. Intravenous ivuxolimab was administered to patients every 2 weeks at six dose levels: 0.01, 0.1, 0.3, 1.5, 3 and 10 mg/kg. Patients were allowed to have had prior anti-PD-1, anti-PD-L1 or anti-CTLA-4 therapy, and approximately 39% of the dose-escalation patients had been treated with checkpoint inhibitors. Of the roughly 54 patients in dose escalation, around 19 had hepatocellular carcinoma, about 15 had melanoma, 9 had renal cell carcinoma and 9 had head and neck cancer. In the dose-escalation cohort, over 65% of patients were male, and the mean age was approximately 60 years, with a range of about 23 to 90. What the authors observed across the whole study: Which antigens the clonally expanded peripheral T cells were specific for was not determined. At doses from 0.1 to 3.0 mg/kg, clonal expansion was seen in both CD4+ and CD8+ blood T cells between baseline and week 6. After ivuxolimab, more expanded clones were found on average in CD8+ T cells than in CD4+ T cells. In the 0.1-3.0 mg/kg groups, partial responders had among the lowest normalized peripheral clonal expansion, particularly in CD8+ T cells. Low levels of normalized T-cell clonal expansion were also seen in some patients who did not respond.

Patients with a history of autoimmune disease or receiving systemic immunosuppression were excluded from the trial. Peripheral blood for TCR sequencing was collected from all dose cohorts at baseline, on cycle 4 day 1, and on cycle 7 day 1. Samples were obtained from an open-label, multicenter, first-in-human phase I dose-escalation trial of ivuxolimab. The trial enrolled adults with locally advanced or metastatic head and neck squamous cell, hepatocellular, melanoma or renal cell carcinoma. Before TCR sequencing, CD4+ T cells and CD8+ T cells from peripheral blood were sorted into separate populations. To sequence the TCRbeta CDR3 region, genomic DNA was isolated from the sorted cells. TCRbeta CDR3 regions were sequenced using the immunoSEQ Assay. TCRdb re-hosts the immuneACCESS table, in-frame sequences only. Its copies lack some clones; in the studies checked, an unresolved V gene accounts for under half of them, and the cause for the rest is not known. Across this sample there are 99,000 or so clones, with roughly 95% seen only once. Of the sample, 2% to 2.5% is held by the ten largest clones.

There are 14 amino acids in the CDR3, from cysteine to phenylalanine inclusive. The DNA shown is the 42-base CDR3, in frame from base 1. V was cut back by 5 bases and J by 2 bases, leaving a gap of 13 bases between them. The germline V gene sets CDR1 to MDHEN and CDR2 to SYDVKM. The chain was built from TRBV28 and TRBJ2-7; tentative D gene TRBD2, with 6 bases matching. The TCR sequence derives from an adult with an advanced solid tumor such as melanoma, head and neck, liver or kidney cancer. This specimen was CD4+ or CD8+ T cells sorted from blood, taken in a trial of the OX40 agonist ivuxolimab. The CDR3 protein: CASSPGLDTYEQYF. The bases are TGTGCCAGCAGTCCGGGACTGGATACCTACGAGCAGTACTTC.